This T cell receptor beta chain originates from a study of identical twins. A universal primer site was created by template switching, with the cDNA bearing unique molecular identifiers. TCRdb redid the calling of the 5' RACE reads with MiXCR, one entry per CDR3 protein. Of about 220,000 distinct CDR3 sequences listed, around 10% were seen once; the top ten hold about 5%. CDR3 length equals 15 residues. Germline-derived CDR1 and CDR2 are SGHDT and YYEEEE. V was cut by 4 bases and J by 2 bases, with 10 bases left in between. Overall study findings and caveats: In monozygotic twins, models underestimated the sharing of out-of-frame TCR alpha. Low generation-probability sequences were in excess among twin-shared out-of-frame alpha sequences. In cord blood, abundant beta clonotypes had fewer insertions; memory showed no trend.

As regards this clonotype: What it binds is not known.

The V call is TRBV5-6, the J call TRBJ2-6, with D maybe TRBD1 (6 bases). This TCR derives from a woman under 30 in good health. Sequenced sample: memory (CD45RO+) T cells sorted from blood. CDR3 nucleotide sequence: TGTGCCAGCAGCCATGCAGGGGCTGGGGCCAACGTCCTGACTTTC. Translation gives CASSHAGAGANVLTF. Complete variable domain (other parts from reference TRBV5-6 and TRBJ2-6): DAGVTQSPTHLIKTRGQQVTLRCSPKSGHDTVSWYQQALGQGPQFIFQYYEEEERQRGNFPDRFSGHQFPNYSSELNVNALLLGDSALYLCASSHAGAGANVLTFGAGSRLTVL.